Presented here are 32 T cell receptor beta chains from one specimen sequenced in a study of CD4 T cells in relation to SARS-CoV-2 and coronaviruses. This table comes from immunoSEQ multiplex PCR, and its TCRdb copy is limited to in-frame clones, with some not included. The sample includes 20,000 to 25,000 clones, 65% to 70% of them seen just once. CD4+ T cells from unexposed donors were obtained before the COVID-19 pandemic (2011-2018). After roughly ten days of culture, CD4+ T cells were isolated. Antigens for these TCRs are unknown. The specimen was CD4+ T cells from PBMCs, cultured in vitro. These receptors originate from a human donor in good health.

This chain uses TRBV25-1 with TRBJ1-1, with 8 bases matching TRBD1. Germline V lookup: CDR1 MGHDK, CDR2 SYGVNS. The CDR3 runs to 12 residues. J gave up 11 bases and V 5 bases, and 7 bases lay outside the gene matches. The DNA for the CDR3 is TGTGCCAGCAGTCAAGAGGACAGGGCGGCTTTCTTT. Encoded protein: CASSQEDRAAFF.

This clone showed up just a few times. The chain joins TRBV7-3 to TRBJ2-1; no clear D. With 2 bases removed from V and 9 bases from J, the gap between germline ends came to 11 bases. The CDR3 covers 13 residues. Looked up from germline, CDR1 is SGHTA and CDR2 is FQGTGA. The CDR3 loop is CASSLASQREQFF. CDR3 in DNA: TGTGCCAGCAGCTTAGCCTCCCAGCGTGAGCAGTTCTTC. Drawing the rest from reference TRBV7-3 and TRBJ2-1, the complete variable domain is GAGVSQTPSNKVTEKGKYVELRCDPISGHTALYWYRQSLGQGPEFLIYFQGTGAADDSGLPNDRFFAVRPEGSVSTLKIQRTERGDSAVYLCASSLASQREQFFGPGTRLTVL.

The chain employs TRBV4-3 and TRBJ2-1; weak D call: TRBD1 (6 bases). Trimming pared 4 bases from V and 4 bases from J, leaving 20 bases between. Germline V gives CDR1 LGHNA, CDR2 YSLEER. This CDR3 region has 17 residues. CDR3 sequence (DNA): TGCGCCAGCAGCCGAAACTACAGGGATTCCCTTTACAATGAGCAGTTCTTC. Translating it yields CASSRNYRDSLYNEQFF.

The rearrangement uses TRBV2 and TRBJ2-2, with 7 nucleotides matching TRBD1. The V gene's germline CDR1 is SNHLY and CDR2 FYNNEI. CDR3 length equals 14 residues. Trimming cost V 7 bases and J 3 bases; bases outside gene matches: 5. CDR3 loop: CASTQQGHTGELFF. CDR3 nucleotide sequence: TGTGCCAGCACCCAACAGGGGCACACCGGGGAGCTGTTTTTT.

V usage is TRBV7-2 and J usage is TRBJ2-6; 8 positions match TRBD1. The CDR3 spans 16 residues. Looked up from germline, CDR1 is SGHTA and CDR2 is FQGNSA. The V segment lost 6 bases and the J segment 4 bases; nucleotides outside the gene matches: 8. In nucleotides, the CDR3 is TGTGCCAGCAGAGAAGCAGGGGGCTCCGGGGCCAACGTCCTGACTTTC. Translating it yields CASREAGGSGANVLTF. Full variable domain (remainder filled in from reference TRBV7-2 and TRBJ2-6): GAGVSQSPSNKVTEKGKDVELRCDPISGHTALYWYRQSLGQGLEFLIYFQGNSAPDKSGLPSDRFSAERTGGSVSTLTIQRTQQEDSAVYLCASREAGGSGANVLTFGAGSRLTVL.

The CDR3 DNA follows: TGTGCCAGTAGTATTCAGGACAGGGGTTATGGAAACACCATATATTTT. It encodes CASSIQDRGYGNTIYF. The chain links TRBV19 to TRBJ1-3; TRBD1 aligns across 9 bases. V shed 3 bases, J shed 3 bases, and the junction held 6 bases outside the gene matches. The CDR3 has 16 amino acids. CDR1 is LNHDA, CDR2 SQIVND, per germline (reference sequence).

The CDR3 DNA follows: TGTGCCAGCAGTCCGGACGGGAACCAGTTCTTC. Translated: CASSPDGNQFF. The genes are TRBV6-6 and TRBJ2-1; perhaps TRBD2 as D (5 bases). The CDR3 totals 11 residues. V lost 5 bases and J 13 bases, leaving 12 bases between the germline ends. CDR1 is MNHNY and CDR2 is SVGAGI in the germline V gene (reference sequence).

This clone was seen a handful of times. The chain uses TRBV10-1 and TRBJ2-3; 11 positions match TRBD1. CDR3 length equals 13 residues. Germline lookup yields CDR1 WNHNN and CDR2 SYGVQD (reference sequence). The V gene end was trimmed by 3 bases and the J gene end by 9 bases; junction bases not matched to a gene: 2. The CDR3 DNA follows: TGCGCCAGCAGTGAATGGACAGGGGGCACGCAGTATTTT. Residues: CASSEWTGGTQYF.

CDR3 residues: CASSFSGASTDTQYF. The CDR3 DNA follows: TGTGCCAGCAGCTTCAGCGGGGCAAGCACAGATACGCAGTATTTT. This chain uses TRBV7-2 with TRBJ2-3; 7 bases fit TRBD2. This CDR3 spans 15 amino acids. With V trimmed by 3 bases and J by 0 bases, 3 bases remained unmatched. Germline V gene data show CDR1 as SGHTA and CDR2 as FQGNSA. Together with reference TRBV7-2 and TRBJ2-3, the CDR3 gives the full variable domain: GAGVSQSPSNKVTEKGKDVELRCDPISGHTALYWYRQSLGQGLEFLIYFQGNSAPDKSGLPSDRFSAERTGGSVSTLTIQRTQQEDSAVYLCASSFSGASTDTQYFGPGTRLTVL.

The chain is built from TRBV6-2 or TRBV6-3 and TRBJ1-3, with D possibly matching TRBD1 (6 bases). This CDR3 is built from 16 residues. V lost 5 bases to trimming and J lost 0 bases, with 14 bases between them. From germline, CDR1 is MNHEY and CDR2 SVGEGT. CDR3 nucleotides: TGTGCCAGCAGTCCAGGGGACAAAGCCTCTGGAAACACCATATATTTT. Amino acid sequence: CASSPGDKASGNTIYF.

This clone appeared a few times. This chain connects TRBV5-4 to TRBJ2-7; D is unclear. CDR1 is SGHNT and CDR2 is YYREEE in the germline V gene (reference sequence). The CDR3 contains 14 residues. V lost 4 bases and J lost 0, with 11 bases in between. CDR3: CASSIRMDSYEQYF. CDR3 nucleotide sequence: TGTGCCAGCAGCATTAGGATGGACTCCTACGAGCAGTACTTC.

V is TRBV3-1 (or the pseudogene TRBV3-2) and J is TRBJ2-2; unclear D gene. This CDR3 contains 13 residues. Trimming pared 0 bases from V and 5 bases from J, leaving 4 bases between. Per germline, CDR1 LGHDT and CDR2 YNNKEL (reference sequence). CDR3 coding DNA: TGTGCCAGCAGCCAAGATGCAACCGGGGAGCTGTTTTTT. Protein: CASSQDATGELFF.

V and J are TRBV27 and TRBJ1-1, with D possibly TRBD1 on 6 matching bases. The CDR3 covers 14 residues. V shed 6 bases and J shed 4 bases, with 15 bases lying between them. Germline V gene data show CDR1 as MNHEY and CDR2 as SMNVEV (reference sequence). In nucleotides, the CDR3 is TGTGCCAGCAGCCTACCGGGACACGGCACTGAAGCTTTCTTT. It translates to CASSLPGHGTEAFF.

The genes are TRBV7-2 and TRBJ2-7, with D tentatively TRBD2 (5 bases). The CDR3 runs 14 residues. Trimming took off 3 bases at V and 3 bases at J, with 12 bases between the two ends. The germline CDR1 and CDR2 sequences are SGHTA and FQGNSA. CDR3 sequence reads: CASSLGGSLYEQYF. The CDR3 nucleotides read TGTGCCAGCAGCTTGGGTGGGAGCCTCTACGAGCAGTACTTC.

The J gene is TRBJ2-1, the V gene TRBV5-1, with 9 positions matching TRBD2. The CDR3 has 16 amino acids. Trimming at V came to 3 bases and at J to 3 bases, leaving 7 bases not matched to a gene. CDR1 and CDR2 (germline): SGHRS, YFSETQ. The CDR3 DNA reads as TGCGCCAGCAGCTCAAACCCGACTAGCGGCTACAATGAGCAGTTCTTC. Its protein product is CASSSNPTSGYNEQFF. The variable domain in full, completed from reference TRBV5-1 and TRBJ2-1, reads KAGVTQTPRYLIKTRGQQVTLSCSPISGHRSVSWYQQTPGQGLQFLFEYFSETQRNKGNFPGRFSGRQFSNSRSEMNVSTLELGDSALYLCASSSNPTSGYNEQFFGPGTRLTVL.

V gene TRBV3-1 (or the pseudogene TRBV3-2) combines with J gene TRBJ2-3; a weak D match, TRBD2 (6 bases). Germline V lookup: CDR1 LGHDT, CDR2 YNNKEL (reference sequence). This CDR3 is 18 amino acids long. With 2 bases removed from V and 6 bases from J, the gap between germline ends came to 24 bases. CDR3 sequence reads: CASSQIGFPGLPGDTQYF. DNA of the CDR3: TGTGCCAGCAGCCAAATTGGGTTTCCGGGACTGCCAGGGGATACGCAGTATTTT.

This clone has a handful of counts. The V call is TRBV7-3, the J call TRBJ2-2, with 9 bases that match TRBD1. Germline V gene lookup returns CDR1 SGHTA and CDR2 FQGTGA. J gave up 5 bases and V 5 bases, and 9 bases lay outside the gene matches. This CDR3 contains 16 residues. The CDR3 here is CASSQGTGRDTGELFF. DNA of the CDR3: TGTGCCAGCAGCCAGGGGACAGGGAGGGATACCGGGGAGCTGTTTTTT.

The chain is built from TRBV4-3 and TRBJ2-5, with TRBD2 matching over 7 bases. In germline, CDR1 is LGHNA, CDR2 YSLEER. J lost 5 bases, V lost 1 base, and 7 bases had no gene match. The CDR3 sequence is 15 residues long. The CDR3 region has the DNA TGCGCCAGCAGCCAAGTGGCGGGAGTGGGCGAGACCCAGTACTTC. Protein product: CASSQVAGVGETQYF.

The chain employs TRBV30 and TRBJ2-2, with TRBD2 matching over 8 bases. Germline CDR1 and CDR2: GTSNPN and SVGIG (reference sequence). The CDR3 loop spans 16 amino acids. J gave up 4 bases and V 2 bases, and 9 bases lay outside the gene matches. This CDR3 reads CAWSPISGSSTGELFF. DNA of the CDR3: TGTGCCTGGAGTCCAATCAGCGGGAGTTCCACCGGGGAGCTGTTTTTT. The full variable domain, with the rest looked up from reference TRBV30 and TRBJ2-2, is SQTIHQWPATLVQPVGSPLSLECTVEGTSNPNLYWYRQAAGRGLQLLFYSVGIGQISSEVPQNLSASRPQDRQFILSSKKLLLSDSGFYLCAWSPISGSSTGELFFGEGSRLTVL.

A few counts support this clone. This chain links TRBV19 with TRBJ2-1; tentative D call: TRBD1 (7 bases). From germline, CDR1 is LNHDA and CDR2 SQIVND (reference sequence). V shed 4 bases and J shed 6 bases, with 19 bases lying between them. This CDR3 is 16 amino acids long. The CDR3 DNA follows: TGTGCCAGTAGTACAGCCGGGAGACAGGGTACCAATGAGCAGTTCTTC. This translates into CASSTAGRQGTNEQFF.

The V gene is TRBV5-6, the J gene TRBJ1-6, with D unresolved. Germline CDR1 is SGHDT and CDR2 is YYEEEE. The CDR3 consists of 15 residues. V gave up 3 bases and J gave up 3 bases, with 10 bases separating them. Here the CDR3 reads CASSSKQIYNSPLHF. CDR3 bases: TGTGCCAGCAGCTCCAAACAGATCTATAATTCACCCCTCCACTTT.

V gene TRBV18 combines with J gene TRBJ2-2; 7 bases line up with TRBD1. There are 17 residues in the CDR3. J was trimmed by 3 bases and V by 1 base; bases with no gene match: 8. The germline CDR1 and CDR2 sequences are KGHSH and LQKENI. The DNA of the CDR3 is TGTGCCAGCTCACCACAGGGACAGTTGGCTCACACCGGGGAGCTGTTTTTT. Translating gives CASSPQGQLAHTGELFF.

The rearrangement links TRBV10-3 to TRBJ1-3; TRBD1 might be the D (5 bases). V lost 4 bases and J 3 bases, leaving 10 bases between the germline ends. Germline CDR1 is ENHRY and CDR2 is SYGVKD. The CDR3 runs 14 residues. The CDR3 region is CAISVQGFGNTIYF. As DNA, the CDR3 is TGTGCCATCAGTGTTCAGGGTTTTGGAAACACCATATATTTT.

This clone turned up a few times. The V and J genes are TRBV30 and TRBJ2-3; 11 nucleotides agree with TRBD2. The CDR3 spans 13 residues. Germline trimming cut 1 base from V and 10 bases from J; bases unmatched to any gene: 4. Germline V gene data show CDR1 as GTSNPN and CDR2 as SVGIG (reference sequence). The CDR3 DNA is TGTGCCTGGAGTGCAACTAGCGGGAGTGCGCAGTATTTT. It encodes CAWSATSGSAQYF. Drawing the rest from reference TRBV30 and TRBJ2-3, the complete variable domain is SQTIHQWPATLVQPVGSPLSLECTVEGTSNPNLYWYRQAAGRGLQLLFYSVGIGQISSEVPQNLSASRPQDRQFILSSKKLLLSDSGFYLCAWSATSGSAQYFGPGTRLTVL.

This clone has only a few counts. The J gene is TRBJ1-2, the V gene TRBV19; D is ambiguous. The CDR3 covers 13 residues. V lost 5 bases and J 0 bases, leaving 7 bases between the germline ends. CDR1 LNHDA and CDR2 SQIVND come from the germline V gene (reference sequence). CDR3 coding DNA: TGTGCCAGTAGTCCTGACACTAACTATGGCTACACCTTC. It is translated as CASSPDTNYGYTF.

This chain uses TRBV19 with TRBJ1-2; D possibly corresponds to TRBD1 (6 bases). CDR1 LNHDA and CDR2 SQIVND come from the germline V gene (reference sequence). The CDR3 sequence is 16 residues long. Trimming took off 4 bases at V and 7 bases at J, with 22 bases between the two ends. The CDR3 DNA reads TGTGCCAGTAGTACAGTGGACAGCCCTTTCTATGGTGGCTACACCTTC. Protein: CASSTVDSPFYGGYTF.

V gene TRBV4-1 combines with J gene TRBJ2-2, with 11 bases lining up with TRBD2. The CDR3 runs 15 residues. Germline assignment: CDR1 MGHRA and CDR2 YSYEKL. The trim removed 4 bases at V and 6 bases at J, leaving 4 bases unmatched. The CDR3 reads CASSPTSGRPGELFF. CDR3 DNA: TGCGCCAGCAGCCCAACTAGCGGGAGACCCGGGGAGCTGTTTTTT.

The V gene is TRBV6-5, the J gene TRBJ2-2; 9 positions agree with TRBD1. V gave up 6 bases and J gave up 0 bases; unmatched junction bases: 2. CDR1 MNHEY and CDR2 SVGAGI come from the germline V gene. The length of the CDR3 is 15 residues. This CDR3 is CASSGTGSNTGELFF. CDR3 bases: TGTGCCAGCAGCGGGACAGGGTCGAACACCGGGGAGCTGTTTTTT.

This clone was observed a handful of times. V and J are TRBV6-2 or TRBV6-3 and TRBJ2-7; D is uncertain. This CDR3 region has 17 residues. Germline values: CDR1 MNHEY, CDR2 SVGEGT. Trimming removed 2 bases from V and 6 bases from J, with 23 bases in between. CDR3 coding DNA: TGTGCCAGCAGTTACCCGAACGCCCGGGTCGGCATCGGCGAGCAGTACTTC. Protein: CASSYPNARVGIGEQYF.

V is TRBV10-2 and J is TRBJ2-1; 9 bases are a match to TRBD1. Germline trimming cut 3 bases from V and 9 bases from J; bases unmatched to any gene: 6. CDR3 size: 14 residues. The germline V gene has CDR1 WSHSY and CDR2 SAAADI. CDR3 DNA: TGCGCCAGCAGTGACCAGGCGGACAGGGGTGAGCAGTTCTTC. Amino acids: CASSDQADRGEQFF.

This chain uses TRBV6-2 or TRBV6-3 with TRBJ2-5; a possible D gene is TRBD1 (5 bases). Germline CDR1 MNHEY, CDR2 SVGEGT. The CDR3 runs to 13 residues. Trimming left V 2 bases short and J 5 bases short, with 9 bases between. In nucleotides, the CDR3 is TGTGCCAGCAGTTACCGGACAAGGGAGACCCAGTACTTC. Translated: CASSYRTRETQYF.

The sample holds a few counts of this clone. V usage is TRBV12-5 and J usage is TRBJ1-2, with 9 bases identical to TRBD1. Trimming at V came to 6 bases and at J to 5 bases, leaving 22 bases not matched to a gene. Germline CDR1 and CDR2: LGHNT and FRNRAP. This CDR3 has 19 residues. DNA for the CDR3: TGTGCTAGTGGGGACGAAACAGGGGGCTATATCACCGACCATTATGGCTACACCTTC. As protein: CASGDETGGYITDHYGYTF.